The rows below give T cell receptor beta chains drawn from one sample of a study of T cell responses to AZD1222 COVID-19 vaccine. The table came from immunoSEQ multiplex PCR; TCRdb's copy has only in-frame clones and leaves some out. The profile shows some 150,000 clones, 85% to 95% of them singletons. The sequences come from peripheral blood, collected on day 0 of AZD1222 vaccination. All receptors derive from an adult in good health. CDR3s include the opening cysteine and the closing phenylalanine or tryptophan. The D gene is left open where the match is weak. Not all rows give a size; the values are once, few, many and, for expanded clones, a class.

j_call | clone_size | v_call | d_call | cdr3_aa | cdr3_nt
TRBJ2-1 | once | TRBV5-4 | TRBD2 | CASSFGGGNNEQFF | TGTGCCAGCAGCTTTGGCGGGGGAAACAATGAGCAGTTCTTC
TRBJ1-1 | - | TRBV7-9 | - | CASTPVGQGIMAFF | TGTGCCAGCACCCCCGTCGGGCAGGGGATTATGGCTTTCTTT
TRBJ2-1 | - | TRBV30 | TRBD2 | CAWGLATSYNEQFF | TGTGCCTGGGGACTAGCGACTTCCTACAATGAGCAGTTCTTC
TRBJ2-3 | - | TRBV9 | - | CASSAQPSGVSTDTQYF | TGTGCCAGCAGCGCCCAACCCTCAGGGGTTAGTACAGATACGCAGTATTTT
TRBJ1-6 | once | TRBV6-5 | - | CASKGESSYNSPLHF | TGTGCCTCGAAGGGGGAGAGCTCCTATAATTCACCCCTCCACTTT
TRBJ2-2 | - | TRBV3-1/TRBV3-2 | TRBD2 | CASSQGGGGLTGELFF | TGTGCCAGCAGCCAAGGTGGCGGGGGGTTAACCGGGGAGCTGTTTTTT
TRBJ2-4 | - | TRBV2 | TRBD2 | CASSPAGTAKNIQYF | TGTGCCAGCAGCCCAGCGGGGACAGCCAAAAACATTCAGTACTTC
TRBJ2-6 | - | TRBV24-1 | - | CATSGGLLSGANVLTF | TGTGCCACCTCAGGGGGGCTCCTCTCTGGGGCCAACGTCCTGACTTTC
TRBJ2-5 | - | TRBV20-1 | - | CSARLGETQYF | TGCAGTGCTAGACTAGGGGAGACCCAGTACTTC
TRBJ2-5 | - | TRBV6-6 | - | CASSPPLDGFGETQYF | TGTGCCAGCAGTCCCCCTCTCGACGGGTTCGGGGAGACCCAGTACTTC
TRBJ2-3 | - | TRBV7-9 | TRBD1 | CASSLGTGGLDTQYF | TGTGCCAGCAGCTTAGGAACAGGGGGACTGGATACGCAGTATTTT
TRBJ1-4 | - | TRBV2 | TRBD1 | CASRDETGTVSEKLFF | TGTGCCAGCAGAGACGAAACCGGGACAGTGAGTGAAAAACTGTTTTTT
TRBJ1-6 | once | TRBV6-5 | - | CASRQIGANSPLHF | TGTGCCAGCAGACAGATAGGGGCCAATTCACCCCTCCACTTT
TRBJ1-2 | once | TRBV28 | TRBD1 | CASSPPVGQGINGYTF | TGTGCCAGCAGTCCACCAGTCGGACAGGGAATAAATGGCTACACCTTC
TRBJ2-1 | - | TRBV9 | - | CASSVRWESGYNEQFF | TGTGCCAGCAGCGTAAGGTGGGAGTCGGGCTACAATGAGCAGTTCTTC
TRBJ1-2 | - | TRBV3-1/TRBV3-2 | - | CASSQVRSGSLGYTF | TGTGCCAGCAGCCAAGTAAGATCGGGCAGCCTAGGCTACACCTTC
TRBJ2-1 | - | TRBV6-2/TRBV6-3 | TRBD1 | CASSYEGGAFNEQFF | TGTGCCAGCAGTTACGAAGGGGGCGCCTTCAATGAGCAGTTCTTC
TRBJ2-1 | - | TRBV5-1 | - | CASRPLSSLGNNEQFF | TGCGCCAGCAGGCCCCTTAGCAGTCTAGGCAACAATGAGCAGTTCTTC
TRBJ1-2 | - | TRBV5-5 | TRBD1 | CASSWEVRGQGNYGYTF | TGTGCCAGCAGCTGGGAGGTTAGAGGACAGGGGAACTATGGCTACACCTTC
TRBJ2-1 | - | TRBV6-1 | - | CASSDGWRVGKSSYNEQFF | TGTGCCAGCAGTGACGGGTGGCGGGTTGGGAAGAGCTCCTACAATGAGCAGTTCTTC
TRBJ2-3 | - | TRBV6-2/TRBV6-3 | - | CASSYYWGTSTDTQYF | TGTGCCAGCAGTTACTACTGGGGAACAAGCACAGATACGCAGTATTTT
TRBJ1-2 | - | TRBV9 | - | CASSTTGGYGYTF | TGTGCCAGCAGTACCACCGGGGGCTATGGCTACACCTTC
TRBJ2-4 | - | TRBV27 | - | CASSPLLRDTKNIQYF | TGTGCCAGCAGCCCCCTCCTTCGGGATACCAAAAACATTCAGTACTTC
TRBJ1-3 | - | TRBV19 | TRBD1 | CASSRPGTVYSGNTIYF | TGTGCCAGTAGTCGTCCCGGGACAGTCTACTCTGGAAACACCATATATTTT
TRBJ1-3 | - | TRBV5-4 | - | CASSLAPIGGTGNTIYF | TGTGCCAGCAGCTTGGCCCCGATCGGGGGAACTGGAAACACCATATATTTT
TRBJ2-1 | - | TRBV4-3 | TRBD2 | CASSRALSPSGSNNEQFF | TGCGCCAGCAGCCGCGCCCTTTCTCCCAGCGGGAGCAACAATGAGCAGTTCTTC
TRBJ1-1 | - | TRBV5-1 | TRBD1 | CASGSGQLNQNTEAFF | TGCGCCAGCGGCTCGGGACAGCTTAACCAGAACACTGAAGCTTTCTTT
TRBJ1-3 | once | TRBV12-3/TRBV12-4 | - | CASVGWAGNTIYF | TGTGCCAGCGTCGGGTGGGCTGGAAACACCATATATTTT
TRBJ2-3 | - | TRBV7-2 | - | CASRIQGGSTDTQYF | TGTGCCAGCAGAATTCAGGGGGGCAGCACAGATACGCAGTATTTT
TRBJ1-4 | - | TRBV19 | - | CASSVGLGEKLFF | TGTGCCAGTAGCGTGGGGTTGGGTGAAAAACTGTTTTTT
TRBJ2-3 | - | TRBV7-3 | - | CASSRGGTAGTDTQYF | TGTGCCAGCAGCCGAGGCGGCACAGCTGGCACAGATACGCAGTATTTT
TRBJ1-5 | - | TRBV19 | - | CASSSNSNQPQHF | TGTGCCAGTAGTTCGAATAGCAATCAGCCCCAGCATTTT
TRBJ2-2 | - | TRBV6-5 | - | CASSYSLGAGELFF | TGTGCCAGCAGTTACTCACTAGGCGCCGGGGAGCTGTTTTTT
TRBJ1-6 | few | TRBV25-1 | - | CASSGQVNSPLHF | TGTGCCAGCAGTGGACAGGTTAATTCACCCCTCCACTTT
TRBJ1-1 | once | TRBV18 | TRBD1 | CASSPTQYRGNTEAFF | TGTGCCAGCTCACCAACGCAGTACAGGGGGAACACTGAAGCTTTCTTT
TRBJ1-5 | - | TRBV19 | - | CASSMQGFSNQPQHF | TGTGCCAGTAGTATGCAGGGTTTTAGCAATCAGCCCCAGCATTTT
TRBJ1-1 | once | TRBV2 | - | CASSVMNTEAFF | TGTGCCAGCAGTGTTATGAACACTGAAGCTTTCTTT
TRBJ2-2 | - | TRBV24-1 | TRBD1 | CATSDYDLTGGRNTGELFF | TGTGCCACCAGTGATTACGATCTTACAGGGGGCAGGAACACCGGGGAGCTGTTTTTT
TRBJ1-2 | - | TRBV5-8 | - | CASSFPTDSASPFYGYTF | TGTGCCAGCAGCTTTCCAACGGACAGTGCCTCCCCTTTCTATGGCTACACCTTC
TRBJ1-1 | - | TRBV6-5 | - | CASRRTLSLNTEAFF | TGTGCCAGCAGGAGGACTTTGTCCCTGAACACTGAAGCTTTCTTT
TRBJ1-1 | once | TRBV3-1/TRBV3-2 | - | CASSQVLGYTEAFF | TGTGCCAGCAGCCAAGTCTTGGGATACACTGAAGCTTTCTTT
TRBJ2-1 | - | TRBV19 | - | CASSADEVSSEQFF | TGTGCCAGTAGTGCAGATGAAGTCTCGTCTGAGCAGTTCTTC